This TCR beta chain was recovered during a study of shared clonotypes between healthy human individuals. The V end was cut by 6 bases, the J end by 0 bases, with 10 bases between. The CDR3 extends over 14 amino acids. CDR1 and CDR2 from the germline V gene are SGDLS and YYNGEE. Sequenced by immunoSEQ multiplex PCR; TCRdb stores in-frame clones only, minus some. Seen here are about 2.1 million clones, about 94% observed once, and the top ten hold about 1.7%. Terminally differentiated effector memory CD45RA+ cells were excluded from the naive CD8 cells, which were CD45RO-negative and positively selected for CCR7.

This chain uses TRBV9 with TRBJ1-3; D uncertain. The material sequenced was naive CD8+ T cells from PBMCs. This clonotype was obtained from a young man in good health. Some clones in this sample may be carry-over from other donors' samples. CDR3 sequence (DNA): TGTGCCAGCAACCCAGTGGACTCTGGAAACACCATATATTTT. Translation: CASNPVDSGNTIYF.